One and the same sample provided the 15 T cell receptor beta chains below, sequenced in a study of cytotoxic CD8 clonotypes in ibrutinib-treated CLL (dated by TCRdb to the early 2020s). Sample time point, as interpreted from the label and publication: 12 months on ibrutinib. The library was produced with the immunoSEQ multiplex PCR assay. In its TCRdb copy, this immuneACCESS table keeps in-frame sequences only and misses some clones. Where compared with another copy, unresolved V genes explain less than half of these, and the others have no known cause. Across this sample there are 110,000 to 150,000 clones, with 60% to 80% seen only once. Together, the top ten hold about 27% of the sample. Sequencing used PBMCs, obtained after 12 months of ibrutinib treatment. The receptors come from a human donor with chronic lymphocytic leukemia.

This chain links TRBV6-1 with TRBJ2-1; perhaps TRBD1 as D (6 bases). The CDR3 has 15 residues. CDR1 MNHNS and CDR2 SASEGT come from the germline V gene. The V gene lost 4 bases and the J gene lost 9 bases, with 19 bases spanning the gap. The CDR3 sequence is CASSGQARGGGEQFF. The DNA of the CDR3 is TGTGCCAGCAGTGGACAGGCCCGAGGAGGAGGTGAGCAGTTCTTC.

The rearrangement uses TRBV28 and TRBJ1-2, with 7 bases matching TRBD1. The length of the CDR3 is 15 residues. J lost 2 bases, V lost 2 bases, and 5 bases had no gene match. Germline V gene sequence: CDR1 MDHEN, CDR2 SYDVKM. Written as DNA, the CDR3 is TGTGCCAGCAGTTTAAGTCTGGGACAGAACTATGGCTACACCTTC. Encoded protein: CASSLSLGQNYGYTF.

The V and J genes are TRBV4-1 and TRBJ2-5, with 11 bases fitting TRBD2. Trimming at V came to 1 base and at J to 5 bases, leaving 6 bases not matched to a gene. Germline V gene lookup returns CDR1 MGHRA and CDR2 YSYEKL. CDR3 length equals 16 residues. The CDR3 loop is CASSQALAGESETQYF. In DNA form, the CDR3 reads TGCGCCAGCAGCCAAGCACTAGCGGGAGAATCCGAGACCCAGTACTTC.

On this clone itself: The same CDR3 is also encoded by other DNA sequences in this sample. The genes are TRBV5-1 and TRBJ2-7; D possibly corresponds to TRBD1 (6 bases). This CDR3 is 12 amino acids long. CDR1 is SGHRS and CDR2 is YFSETQ in the germline V gene. The V and J ends lost 0 bases and 5 bases respectively, with 6 bases between them. The DNA for the CDR3 is TGCGCCAGCAGCTTGGACAGGGACGAGCAGTACTTC. This encodes CASSLDRDEQYF.

J is TRBJ2-2 and V is TRBV4-3; D unresolved. Trimming took 4 bases from V and 5 from J, leaving 17 bases between them. This CDR3 contains 16 residues. Germline-derived CDR1 and CDR2 are LGHNA and YSLEER. The CDR3 DNA follows: TGCGCCAGCAGCCCACAGACCATGGACGGTACCGGGGAGCTGTTTTTT. It yields the protein CASSPQTMDGTGELFF.

CDR3: CASRRSSGTEAFF. CDR3 coding DNA: TGTGCCAGCAGGCGATCGAGCGGCACTGAAGCTTTCTTT. V and J are TRBV27 and TRBJ1-1; D not resolved. Deletions cut 6 bases from V and 4 bases from J, with 12 bases between. Germline CDR1 MNHEY, CDR2 SMNVEV (reference sequence). CDR3 size: 13 residues.

The chain combines TRBV11-2 with TRBJ1-1; unclear D gene. Trimming removed 6 bases from V and 6 bases from J, with 11 bases in between. The CDR3 is 12 residues long. Germline lookup yields CDR1 SGHAT and CDR2 FQNNGV. Here the CDR3 DNA reads TGTGCCAGCAGTCGAACAGACGCTGAAGCTTTCTTT. Its protein is CASSRTDAEAFF.

The chain joins TRBV11-2 to TRBJ2-5, with 11 bases lining up with TRBD2. J was trimmed by 2 bases and V by 2 bases; bases with no gene match: 1. Germline V lookup: CDR1 SGHAT, CDR2 FQNNGV. This CDR3 is built from 15 residues. CDR3 coding DNA: TGTGCCAGCAGCTTATCTAGCGGGGGGCAAGAGACCCAGTACTTC. It encodes CASSLSSGGQETQYF. The entire variable domain, with the rest obtained from reference TRBV11-2 and TRBJ2-5, is as follows: EAGVAQSPRYKIIEKRQSVAFWCNPISGHATLYWYQQILGQGPKLLIQFQNNGVVDDSQLPKDRFSAERLKGVDSTLKIQPAKLEDSAVYLCASSLSSGGQETQYFGPGTRLLVL.

This chain links TRBV5-1 with TRBJ1-5; TRBD1 might be the D (6 bases). Looked up from germline, CDR1 is SGHRS and CDR2 is YFSETQ. V lost 0 bases to trimming and J lost 5 bases, with 9 bases between them. The CDR3 is 14 residues long. The CDR3 loop reads CASSLAGVDQPQHF. The CDR3 DNA is TGCGCCAGCAGCTTGGCAGGGGTTGATCAGCCCCAGCATTTT.

As for this clone: The junction shows a germline mismatch at one end, possibly a read error. The CDR3 reads CASSLEVLAANHF. CDR3 bases: TGTGCCAGCAGTTTGGAGGTCTTAGCGGCTAACCACTTC. The chain combines TRBV28 with TRBJ2-7; maybe TRBD2 (6 bases). Germline V gives CDR1 MDHEN, CDR2 SYDVKM. CDR3 length: 13 residues.

The chain joins TRBV11-3 to TRBJ2-7; D assignment may be TRBD1 or TRBD2 (5 bases each). This CDR3 contains 16 residues. V gave up 6 bases and J gave up 5 bases, with 23 bases separating them. Germline CDR1 reads SGHNT; CDR2 reads YENEEA. The DNA of the CDR3 is TGTGCCAGCAGTCCGCGTCCGGGGCCGGCAGTGAACGAGCAGTACTTC. This codes for CASSPRPGPAVNEQYF.

The sample holds a few counts of this clone. V usage is TRBV18 and J usage is TRBJ1-1; D remains ambiguous. Germline lookup yields CDR1 KGHSH and CDR2 LQKENI. V dropped 3 bases and J dropped 1 base, with 6 bases sitting between them. CDR3 length: 13 residues. CDR3 nucleotide sequence: TGTGCCAGCTCACCCTCAGAGAACACTGAAGCTTTCTTT. As protein: CASSPSENTEAFF. Based on the CDR3 plus reference TRBV18 and TRBJ1-1, the full variable domain is NAGVMQNPRHLVRRRGQEARLRCSPMKGHSHVYWYRQLPEEGLKFMVYLQKENIIDESGMPKERFSAEFPKEGPSILRIQQVVRGDSAAYFCASSPSENTEAFFGQGTRLTVV.

The gene calls are TRBV15 and TRBJ1-1; D is unresolved. Looked up from germline, CDR1 is LNHNV and CDR2 is YYDKDF (reference sequence). The V end lost 5 bases, the J end lost 2 bases, and 12 bases lay between the germline ends. There are 14 residues in the CDR3. In DNA form, the CDR3 reads TGTGCCACCAGCGGTGGGCTTTATAACACTGAAGCTTTCTTT. It codes for CATSGGLYNTEAFF.

The genes are TRBV2 and TRBJ2-7; 7 nucleotides line up with TRBD1. With V trimmed by 2 bases and J by 5 bases, 9 bases remained unmatched. CDR3 length equals 15 residues. The germline V gene has CDR1 SNHLY and CDR2 FYNNEI. For the CDR3, the DNA is TGTGCCAGCAGTGAAACAGAGGGGGCGCGGGACGAGCAGTACTTC. The encoded protein is CASSETEGARDEQYF. The full variable domain, rest sourced from reference TRBV2 and TRBJ2-7, is EPEVTQTPSHQVTQMGQEVILRCVPISNHLYFYWYRQILGQKVEFLVSFYNNEISEKSEIFDDQFSVERPDGSNFTLKIRSTKLEDSAMYFCASSETEGARDEQYFGPGTRLTVT.

The rearrangement joins TRBV7-8 to TRBJ2-5, with unresolved D. The CDR3 covers 14 residues. V was cut by 1 base and J by 3 bases, with 9 bases left in between. Germline V gene sequence: CDR1 SGHVS, CDR2 FQNEAQ. The CDR3 reads CASSLERLEETQYF. CDR3 in DNA: TGTGCCAGCAGCTTAGAGAGGCTGGAAGAGACCCAGTACTTC. Filled out from reference TRBV7-8 and TRBJ2-5, the complete variable domain reads GAGVSQSPRYKVAKRGQDVALRCDPISGHVSLFWYQQALGQGPEFLTYFQNEAQLDKSGLPSDRFFAERPEGSVSTLKIQRTQQEDSAVYLCASSLERLEETQYFGPGTRLLVL.